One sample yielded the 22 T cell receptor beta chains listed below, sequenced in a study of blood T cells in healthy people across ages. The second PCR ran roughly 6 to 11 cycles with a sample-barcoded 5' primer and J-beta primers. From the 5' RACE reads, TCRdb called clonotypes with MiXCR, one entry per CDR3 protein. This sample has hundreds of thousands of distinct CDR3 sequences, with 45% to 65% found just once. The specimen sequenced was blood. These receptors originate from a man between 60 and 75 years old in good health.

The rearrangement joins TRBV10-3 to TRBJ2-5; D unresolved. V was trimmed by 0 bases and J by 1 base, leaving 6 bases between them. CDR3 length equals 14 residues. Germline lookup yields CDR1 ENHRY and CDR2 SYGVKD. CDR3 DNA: TGTGCCATCAGTGAGTCGGCCAGCCAAGAGACCCAGTACTTC. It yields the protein CAISESASQETQYF.

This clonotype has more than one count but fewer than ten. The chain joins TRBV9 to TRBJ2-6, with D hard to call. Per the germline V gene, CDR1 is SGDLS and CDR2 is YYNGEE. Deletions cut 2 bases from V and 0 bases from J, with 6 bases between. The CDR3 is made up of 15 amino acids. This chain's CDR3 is CASSVMSSGANVLTF. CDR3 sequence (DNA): TGTGCCAGCAGCGTCATGTCCTCTGGGGCCAACGTCCTGACTTTC.

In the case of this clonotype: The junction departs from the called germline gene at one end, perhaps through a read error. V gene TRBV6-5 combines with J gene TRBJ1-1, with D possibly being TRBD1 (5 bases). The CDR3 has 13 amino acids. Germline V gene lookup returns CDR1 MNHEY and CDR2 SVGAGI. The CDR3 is CVSSYAPGGEAFF. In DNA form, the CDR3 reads TGTGTCAGCAGTTACGCCCCGGGGGGTGAAGCTTTCTTT.

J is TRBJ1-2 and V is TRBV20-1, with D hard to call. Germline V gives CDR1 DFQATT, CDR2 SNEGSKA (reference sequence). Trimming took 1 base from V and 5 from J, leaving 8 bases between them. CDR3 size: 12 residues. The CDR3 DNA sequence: TGCAGTGCTAGAGTGGCGGAATATGGCTACACCTTC. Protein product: CSARVAEYGYTF.

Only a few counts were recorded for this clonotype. The CDR3 sequence: CASSQLTGSTYEQYF. CDR3 coding DNA: TGCGCCAGCAGCCAATTAACAGGGTCCACCTACGAGCAGTACTTC. V usage is TRBV4-1 and J usage is TRBJ2-7, with a weak D call TRBD1 (6 bases). Germline V gives CDR1 MGHRA, CDR2 YSYEKL. The CDR3 is 15 residues long. Trimming cost V 2 bases and J 2 bases, with 13 bases left between them.

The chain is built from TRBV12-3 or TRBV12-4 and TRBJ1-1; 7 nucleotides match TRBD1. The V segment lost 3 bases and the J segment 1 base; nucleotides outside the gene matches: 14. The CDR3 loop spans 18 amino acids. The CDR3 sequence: CASSLRREDRLENTEAFF. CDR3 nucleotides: TGTGCCAGCAGTTTGAGGCGGGAGGACAGGTTAGAGAACACTGAAGCTTTCTTT.

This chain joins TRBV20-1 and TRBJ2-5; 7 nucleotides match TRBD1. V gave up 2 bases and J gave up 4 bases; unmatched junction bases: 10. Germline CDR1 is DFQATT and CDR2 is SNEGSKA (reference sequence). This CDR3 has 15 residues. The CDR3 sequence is CSARQNPGQRETQYF. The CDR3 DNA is TGCAGTGCTAGACAAAATCCGGGACAGAGAGAGACCCAGTACTTC.

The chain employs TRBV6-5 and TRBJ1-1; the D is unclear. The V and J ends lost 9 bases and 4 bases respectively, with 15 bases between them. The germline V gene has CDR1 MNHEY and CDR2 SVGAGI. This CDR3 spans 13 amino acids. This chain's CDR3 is CASTPDLGTEAFF. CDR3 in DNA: TGTGCCAGTACACCGGACCTCGGCACTGAAGCTTTCTTT.

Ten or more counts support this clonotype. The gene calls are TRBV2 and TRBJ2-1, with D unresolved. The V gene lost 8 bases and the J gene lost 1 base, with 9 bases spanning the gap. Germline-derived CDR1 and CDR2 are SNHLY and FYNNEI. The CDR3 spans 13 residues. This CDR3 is CASDDGSYNEQFF. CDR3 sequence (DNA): TGTGCCAGCGACGACGGTTCCTACAATGAGCAGTTCTTC.

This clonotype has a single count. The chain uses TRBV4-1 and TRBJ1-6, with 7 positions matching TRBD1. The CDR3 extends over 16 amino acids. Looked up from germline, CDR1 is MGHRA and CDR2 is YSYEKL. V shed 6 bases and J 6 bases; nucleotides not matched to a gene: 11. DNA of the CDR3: TGCGCCAGCAGGCTGGAAGCGGGACAGATTAATTCACCCCTCCACTTT. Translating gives CASRLEAGQINSPLHF.

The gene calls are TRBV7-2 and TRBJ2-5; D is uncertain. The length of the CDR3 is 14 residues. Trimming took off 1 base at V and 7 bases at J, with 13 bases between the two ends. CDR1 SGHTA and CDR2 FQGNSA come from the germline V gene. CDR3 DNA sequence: TGTGCCAGCAGCTTAGGAACGGTGCCAGGGACCCAGTACTTC. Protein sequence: CASSLGTVPGTQYF.

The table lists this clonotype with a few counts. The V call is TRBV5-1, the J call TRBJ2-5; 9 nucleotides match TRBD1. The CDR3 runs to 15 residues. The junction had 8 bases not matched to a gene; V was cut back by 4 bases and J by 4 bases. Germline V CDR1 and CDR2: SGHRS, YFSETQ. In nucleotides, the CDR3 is TGCGCCAGCAGCAACGGACAGGGGAGGGTAGAGACCCAGTACTTC. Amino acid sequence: CASSNGQGRVETQYF.

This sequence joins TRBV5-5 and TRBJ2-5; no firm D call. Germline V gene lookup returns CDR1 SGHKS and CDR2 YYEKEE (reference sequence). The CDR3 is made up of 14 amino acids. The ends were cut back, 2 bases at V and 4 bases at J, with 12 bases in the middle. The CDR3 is CASSFSSLAETQYF. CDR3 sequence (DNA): TGTGCCAGCAGCTTCAGTAGCCTCGCAGAGACCCAGTACTTC.

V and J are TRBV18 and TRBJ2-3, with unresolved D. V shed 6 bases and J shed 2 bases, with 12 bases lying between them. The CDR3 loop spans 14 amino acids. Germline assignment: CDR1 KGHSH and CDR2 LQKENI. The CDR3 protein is CASSRFSDTDTQYF. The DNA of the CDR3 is TGTGCCAGCTCCCGCTTCTCGGACACAGATACGCAGTATTTT.

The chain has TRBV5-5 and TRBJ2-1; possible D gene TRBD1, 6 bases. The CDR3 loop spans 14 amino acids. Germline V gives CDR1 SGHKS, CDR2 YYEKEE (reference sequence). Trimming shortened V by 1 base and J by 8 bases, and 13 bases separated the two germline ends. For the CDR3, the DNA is TGTGCCAGCAGCTTGACAGGGTGGGGCGATGAGCAGTTCTTC. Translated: CASSLTGWGDEQFF.

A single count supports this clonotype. CDR3 loop: CSARKAGSVVEQYF. The CDR3 DNA sequence: TGCAGTGCTAGAAAGGCAGGGTCGGTTGTCGAGCAGTACTTC. V gene TRBV20-1 combines with J gene TRBJ2-7, with D possibly matching TRBD1 (5 bases). The CDR3 is made up of 14 amino acids. Trimming took off 2 bases at V and 6 bases at J, with 17 bases between the two ends. CDR1 DFQATT and CDR2 SNEGSKA come from the germline V gene (reference sequence).

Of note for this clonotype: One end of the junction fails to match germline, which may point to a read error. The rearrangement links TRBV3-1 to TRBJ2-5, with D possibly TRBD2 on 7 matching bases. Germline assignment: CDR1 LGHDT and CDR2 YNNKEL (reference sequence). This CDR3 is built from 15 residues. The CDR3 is CASSQGRGGRETQYF. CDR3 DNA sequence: TGTGCCAGCAGTCAAGGACGCGGGGGCCGGGAGACCCAGTACTTC.

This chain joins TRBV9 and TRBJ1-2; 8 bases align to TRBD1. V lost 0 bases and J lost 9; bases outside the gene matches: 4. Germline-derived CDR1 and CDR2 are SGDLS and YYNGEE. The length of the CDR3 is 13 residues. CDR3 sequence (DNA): TGTGCCAGCAGCGTAGAGCAGGGGGCGAGCTACACCTTC. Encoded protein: CASSVEQGASYTF.

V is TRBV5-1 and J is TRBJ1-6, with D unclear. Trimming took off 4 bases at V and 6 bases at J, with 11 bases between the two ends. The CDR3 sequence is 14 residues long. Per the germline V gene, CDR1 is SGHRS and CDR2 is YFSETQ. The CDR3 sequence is CASSRRTTNSPLHF. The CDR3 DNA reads TGCGCCAGCAGCCGCAGGACCACTAATTCACCCCTCCACTTT. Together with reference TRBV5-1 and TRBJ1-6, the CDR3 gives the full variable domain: KAGVTQTPRYLIKTRGQQVTLSCSPISGHRSVSWYQQTPGQGLQFLFEYFSETQRNKGNFPGRFSGRQFSNSRSEMNVSTLELGDSALYLCASSRRTTNSPLHFGNGTRLTVT.

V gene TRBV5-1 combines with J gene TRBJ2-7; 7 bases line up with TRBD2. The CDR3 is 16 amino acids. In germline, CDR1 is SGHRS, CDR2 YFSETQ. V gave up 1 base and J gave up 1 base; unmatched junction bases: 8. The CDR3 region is CASSLRERGNSYEQYF. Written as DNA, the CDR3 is TGCGCCAGCAGCTTGCGGGAGCGGGGAAATTCCTACGAGCAGTACTTC. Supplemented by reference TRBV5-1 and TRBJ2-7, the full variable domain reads KAGVTQTPRYLIKTRGQQVTLSCSPISGHRSVSWYQQTPGQGLQFLFEYFSETQRNKGNFPGRFSGRQFSNSRSEMNVSTLELGDSALYLCASSLRERGNSYEQYFGPGTRLTVT.

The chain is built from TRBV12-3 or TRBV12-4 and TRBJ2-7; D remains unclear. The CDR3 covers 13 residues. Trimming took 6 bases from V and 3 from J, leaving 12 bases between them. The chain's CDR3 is CASSRSNSYEQYF. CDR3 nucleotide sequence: TGTGCCAGCAGCCGCTCTAACAGCTACGAGCAGTACTTC.

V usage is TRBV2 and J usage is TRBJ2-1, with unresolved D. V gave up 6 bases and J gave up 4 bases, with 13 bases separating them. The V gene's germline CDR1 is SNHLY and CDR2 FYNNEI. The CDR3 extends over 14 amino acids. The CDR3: CASSPGIGYNEQFF. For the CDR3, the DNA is TGTGCCAGCAGCCCCGGAATAGGGTACAATGAGCAGTTCTTC.